The TCR beta chain under discussion was sequenced for a study of blood T cell repertoires in COVID-19 (TCRdb year 2020). As for the study more broadly: Samples from collaborators originated in the United States, Italy and Spain and spanned both the acute and convalescent phases of COVID-19. The material from the prospective study consisted of cDNA or gDNA derived from T cells, B-cell-depleted T cells, or PBMCs. Deeply sampled blood TCRbeta repertoires from subjects exposed to, actively infected with, or recovered from COVID-19 were included in the dataset. HLA class I and class II types, where available, came from metadata supplied by the sample provider rather than from assay-based typing. The samples were drawn from two sources: the first 160 participants of the ongoing ImmuneRACE study, and 1,200 or so subjects contributed by 6 global collaborators. The repertoires were released in a freely available public database meant as a resource for research on the immune response to SARS-CoV-2. Nearly every sample came with metadata listing a de-identified subject ID, COVID-19 status, age in years and sex. Here is what the overall study found, with its caveats: The amount of clinical and demographic metadata varied by source and participant and was provided uncurated.

TCRbeta CDR3 regions were amplified from genomic DNA by means of the immunoSEQ Assay, a bias-controlled multiplex PCR. On the study's bioinformatics: Nucleated cell counts per sample were estimated from amplification of reference gene primers within the assay. Sequence reads were collapsed and filtered to measure the absolute abundance of every unique TCRbeta CDR3 rearrangement. For each sample, productive Simpson clonality was calculated as the square root of Simpson's diversity index across productive rearrangements. TCRdb obtained this table from immuneACCESS and retained in-frame rearrangements with V and J assigned. These tables miss some clones; where compared with another copy, unresolved V genes account for less than half of the shortfall, and the remainder is unexplained. V and J calls and clone size are as listed in that table; D and trimming were resolved from the DNA. This sample holds about 380,000 clones; around 89% were observed only once. Of the sample, approximately 7% is held by the ten largest clones.

As to this clone: Its antigen remains undetermined. Per-base qualities were not stored, and no clone one base away is much larger.

The collaborating institutions used their own protocols to collect whole blood in K2EDTA tubes. For TCRbeta analysis, collaborator samples were shipped as frozen whole blood, as isolated PBMCs, or as DNA extracted from either sample type. Sequenced input: peripheral blood. The TCR sequence derives from a man aged 18 to 30 with active or convalescent COVID-19.

CDR3 region: CASSKRQGRQETQYF. The base sequence is TGTGCCAGCAGCAAGCGGCAGGGGCGTCAAGAGACCCAGTACTTC. The chain links TRBV11-3 with TRBJ2-5; 6 matching bases give a weak D call of TRBD1. CDR1 and CDR2 were assigned from the germline V gene as SGHNT and YENEEA. Trimming at the junction amounts to 5 bases on V and 2 bases on J, and the germline ends lie 15 bases apart. The CDR3 sequence holds 15 residues, the cysteine and phenylalanine included. The entry retains the CDR3 DNA only, 45 bases that are in frame from base 1.